A single sample is the source of the 9 T cell receptor beta chains below, sequenced in a study of blood T cell repertoires in COVID-19. The assay was immunoSEQ multiplex PCR, and TCRdb's table has in-frame clones only and misses some. The data hold over 120,000 clones, with 70% to 90% observed a single time. Sequencing used PBMCs or T cells enriched from blood (not recorded which). These receptors originate from a man in his fifties who had recovered from COVID-19.

The rearrangement uses TRBV12-3 or TRBV12-4 and TRBJ1-2, with D perhaps TRBD1 (5 bases). V was pared by 1 base and J by 8 bases, with 11 bases between. The CDR3 consists of 13 residues. DNA of the CDR3: TGTGCCAGCAGTTTAGGCGGGACGGGCGGCTACACCTTC. Its protein is CASSLGGTGGYTF.

This clone turned up a few times. This chain joins TRBV4-1 and TRBJ1-1, with a possible D match to TRBD1 (6 bases). Trimming removed 3 bases from V and 2 bases from J, with 13 bases in between. Germline V gene lookup returns CDR1 MGHRA and CDR2 YSYEKL. This CDR3 is built from 15 residues. CDR3 region: CASSQPDSPNTEAFF. The CDR3 bases are TGCGCCAGCAGCCAGCCGGACAGCCCAAACACTGAAGCTTTCTTT.

This chain connects TRBV2 to TRBJ2-1; 7 nucleotides match TRBD2. CDR3 length: 13 residues. J was trimmed by 5 bases and V by 7 bases; bases with no gene match: 5. Germline V gene lookup returns CDR1 SNHLY and CDR2 FYNNEI. The DNA for the CDR3 is TGTGCCAGCAACCCCCTAGCGGACAATGAGCAGTTCTTC. Its translation: CASNPLADNEQFF.

The V gene is TRBV3-1 (or the pseudogene TRBV3-2), the J gene TRBJ1-2; weak D call: TRBD1 (5 bases). The CDR3 spans 17 residues. V lost 5 bases and J lost 8, with 27 bases in between. Germline CDR1 is LGHDT and CDR2 is YNNKEL (reference sequence). The CDR3 DNA reads TGTGCCAGCAGCGTACGCATGGTTTCCAGGGTGTGGCGGGGCTACACCTTC. Residues: CASSVRMVSRVWRGYTF.

Regarding this clone: The junction does not match germline at one end; this may be a read error. The V call is TRBV7-9, the J call TRBJ2-7; 10 positions match TRBD2. This CDR3 comprises 12 residues. CDR1 and CDR2 (germline): SEHNR, FQNEAQ (reference sequence). The CDR3 region is CASSLSSGRFGF. The CDR3 region has the DNA TGTGCCAGCAGCTTATCTAGCGGGAGATTCGGTTTC.

The chain joins TRBV11-3 to TRBJ2-1; 13 bases fit TRBD2. The CDR3 is 17 amino acids. The J segment lost 3 bases and the V segment lost 6 bases, leaving 8 bases of the junction unmatched. Per germline, CDR1 SGHNT and CDR2 YENEEA. The DNA of the CDR3 is TGTGCCAGCAGTGCCGGACTAGCGGGAGTCTACTACAATGAGCAGTTCTTC. Encoded protein: CASSAGLAGVYYNEQFF.

V usage is TRBV7-6 and J usage is TRBJ1-1, with TRBD1 matching over 8 bases. The length of the CDR3 is 13 residues. Germline CDR1 reads SGHVS; CDR2 reads FNYEAQ. Unmatched junction bases numbered 4, after V lost 6 bases and J lost 4 bases. CDR3 sequence reads: CASRSTGGTEAFF. For the CDR3, the DNA is TGTGCCAGCAGATCTACAGGGGGCACTGAAGCTTTCTTT.

The V and J genes are TRBV9 and TRBJ1-2; no firm D call. V was trimmed by 1 base and J by 8 bases, leaving 15 bases between them. The CDR3 consists of 14 residues. Germline V gene data show CDR1 as SGDLS and CDR2 as YYNGEE. CDR3 DNA: TGTGCCAGCAGCGTACTGGGCCCATATCGCGGCTACACCTTC. The encoded protein is CASSVLGPYRGYTF. The entire variable domain, with the rest obtained from reference TRBV9 and TRBJ1-2, is as follows: DSGVTQTPKHLITATGQRVTLRCSPRSGDLSVYWYQQSLDQGLQFLIQYYNGEERAKGNILERFSAQQFPDLHSELNLSSLELGDSALYFCASSVLGPYRGYTFGSGTRLTVV.

This chain uses TRBV5-1 with TRBJ2-5; possibly TRBD2 for D (5 bases). The ends were cut back, 0 bases at V and 4 bases at J, with 13 bases in the middle. The CDR3 sequence is 15 residues long. CDR1 SGHRS and CDR2 YFSETQ come from the germline V gene. The CDR3 sequence is CASSLDSTGSETQYF. As DNA, the CDR3 is TGCGCCAGCAGCTTGGACTCGACGGGGTCAGAGACCCAGTACTTC.